The 21 T cell receptor beta chains below were found in one sample sequenced in a study of blood T cell repertoires in COVID-19. Some clones are missing from TCRdb's copy, which holds only in-frame ones; the method was immunoSEQ multiplex PCR. The sample has 60,000 to 85,000 clones, roughly four fifths seen once. Source material: peripheral blood. The receptors stem from a man in his 70s with acute or convalescent COVID-19.

This chain links TRBV9 with TRBJ1-2; TRBD1 might be the D (6 bases). Trimming stripped 2 bases from V and 6 bases from J, with 11 bases between. Per germline, CDR1 SGDLS and CDR2 YYNGEE. CDR3 size: 13 residues. The CDR3 spells CASSVYRDNGYTF. The CDR3 DNA follows: TGTGCCAGCAGCGTTTACAGGGACAATGGCTACACCTTC.

This clone was seen a few times. The CDR3 coding sequence is TGTGCCAGCAGCTCACAGGGGTTGGAGCAGTTCTTC. Its translation: CASSSQGLEQFF. V and J are TRBV13 and TRBJ2-1; the match to TRBD1 covers 7 bases. Germline V gene lookup returns CDR1 PRHDT and CDR2 FYEKMQ (reference sequence). The CDR3 contains 12 residues. The J segment lost 10 bases and the V segment lost 4 bases, leaving 4 bases of the junction unmatched.

A few counts support this clone. V and J are TRBV5-1 and TRBJ2-7; TRBD2 is a possible D gene (6 bases). The CDR3 runs to 13 residues. Germline loops: CDR1 SGHRS, CDR2 YFSETQ. Deletions cut 4 bases from V and 1 base from J, with 9 bases between. The CDR3 region has the DNA TGCGCCAGCAGCGCCGGAGGGTCCTACGAGCAGTACTTC. Its protein product is CASSAGGSYEQYF. The variable domain in full, with the rest retrieved from reference TRBV5-1 and TRBJ2-7, is KAGVTQTPRYLIKTRGQQVTLSCSPISGHRSVSWYQQTPGQGLQFLFEYFSETQRNKGNFPGRFSGRQFSNSRSEMNVSTLELGDSALYLCASSAGGSYEQYFGPGTRLTVT.

The J gene is TRBJ1-2, the V gene TRBV5-1; D remains unclear. Germline V gene lookup returns CDR1 SGHRS and CDR2 YFSETQ. Trimming removed 0 bases at V and 0 bases at J, with 9 bases between. The CDR3 sequence is 15 residues long. DNA for the CDR3: TGCGCCAGCAGCTTGGACGGCAGGCCTAACTATGGCTACACCTTC. It yields the protein CASSLDGRPNYGYTF.

This clone was detected once. This rearrangement joins TRBV28 to TRBJ1-2; TRBD1 aligns across 12 bases. Germline loops: CDR1 MDHEN, CDR2 SYDVKM. The V and J ends lost 4 bases and 4 bases, in that order; junction bases with no gene match: 10. There are 17 residues in the CDR3. The DNA of the CDR3 is TGTGCCAGCAGTTCCTCGGGACAGGGGGCGAGAAGCTATGGCTACACCTTC. This translates into CASSSSGQGARSYGYTF.

The chain carries TRBV29-1 and TRBJ2-3; 14 nucleotides line up with TRBD2. Germline V lookup: CDR1 SQVTM, CDR2 ANQGSEA. The CDR3 runs to 17 residues. Losses at the gene ends were 7 bases for V and 3 bases for J; bases not matched to a gene: 12. The DNA for the CDR3 is TGCAGCGGGAGGGGTGTCGGGACTAGCGGGAGAACAGATACGCAGTATTTT. Translating it yields CSGRGVGTSGRTDTQYF.

This rearrangement joins TRBV7-9 to TRBJ1-5, with D possibly TRBD1 on 5 matching bases. There are 14 residues in the CDR3. The ends were cut back, 1 base at V and 3 bases at J, with 7 bases in the middle. Germline V gene sequence: CDR1 SEHNR, CDR2 FQNEAQ (reference sequence). The CDR3 loop is CASSLDRPNQPQHF. DNA of the CDR3: TGTGCCAGCAGCTTAGACAGGCCCAATCAGCCCCAGCATTTT.

The rearrangement uses TRBV5-6 and TRBJ1-4; TRBD1 matches 9 bases. Unmatched junction bases numbered 5, after V lost 4 bases and J lost 7 bases. The length of the CDR3 is 14 residues. Germline-derived CDR1 and CDR2 are SGHDT and YYEEEE. CDR3 coding DNA: TGTGCCAGCAGCCGGACAGGGGAGGGTGAAAAACTGTTTTTT. Its translation: CASSRTGEGEKLFF.

This clone was seen more than once but under ten times. This sequence joins TRBV9 and TRBJ1-3; the match to TRBD1 covers 8 bases. The CDR3 covers 15 residues. CDR1 is SGDLS, CDR2 YYNGEE, per germline. V shed 0 bases and J 2 bases; nucleotides not matched to a gene: 1. CDR3 bases: TGTGCCAGCAGCGTAGGGGGACAGGCTGGAAACACCATATATTTT. Amino acids: CASSVGGQAGNTIYF.

The chain is built from TRBV11-2 and TRBJ1-5; weak D call: TRBD1 (5 bases). This CDR3 comprises 15 residues. Looked up from germline, CDR1 is SGHAT and CDR2 is FQNNGV. The ends were cut back, 1 base at V and 4 bases at J, with 11 bases in the middle. Here the CDR3 reads CASSLAAGPNQPQHF. CDR3 in DNA: TGTGCCAGCAGCTTAGCGGCAGGGCCGAATCAGCCCCAGCATTTT.

J is TRBJ2-7 and V is TRBV15, with 9 bases identical to TRBD2. The ends lost 0 bases at V and 3 bases at J; junction bases unmatched: 9. The CDR3 loop spans 17 amino acids. Germline CDR1 and CDR2: LNHNV and YYDKDF (reference sequence). DNA of the CDR3: TGTGCCACCAGCAGAGATTGGAGCGGGAGGCCCCACTACGAGCAGTACTTC. The encoded protein is CATSRDWSGRPHYEQYF.

The chain employs TRBV14 and TRBJ1-6; 9 nucleotides align to TRBD1. The junction had 2 bases not matched to a gene; V was cut back by 3 bases and J by 8 bases. The CDR3 is 14 amino acids. The germline CDR1 and CDR2 sequences are SGHDN and FVKESK. CDR3 residues: CASSQDRGYSPLHF. CDR3 DNA sequence: TGTGCCAGCAGCCAGGACAGGGGATATTCACCCCTCCACTTT.

The chain has TRBV2 and TRBJ2-7; 7 positions match TRBD2. The V segment lost 2 bases and the J segment 7 bases; nucleotides outside the gene matches: 14. Germline V gene sequence: CDR1 SNHLY, CDR2 FYNNEI. The CDR3 runs 16 residues. The CDR3 DNA reads as TGTGCCAGCAGTGAACGGGGGAGCGTAGCGGGCGCGGAGCAGTACTTC. It encodes CASSERGSVAGAEQYF.

This clone was detected only once. The V gene is TRBV6-5, the J gene TRBJ2-2; D is ambiguous. Germline V gene lookup returns CDR1 MNHEY and CDR2 SVGAGI. Trimming stripped 7 bases from V and 6 bases from J, with 12 bases between. CDR3 length: 13 residues. The CDR3 loop is CASTSLGSGELFF. The DNA of the CDR3 is TGTGCCAGCACCTCCCTCGGGTCCGGGGAGCTGTTTTTT.

This chain joins TRBV15 and TRBJ2-7; D might be TRBD1 (5 bases). V was pared by 0 bases and J by 5 bases, with 14 bases between. Germline CDR1 is LNHNV and CDR2 is YYDKDF (reference sequence). The CDR3 has 15 amino acids. The CDR3 region has the DNA TGTGCCACCAGCAGAGATCAGGCAGGGCCGGACGAGCAGTACTTC. Translated, it gives CATSRDQAGPDEQYF.

The chain employs TRBV9 and TRBJ1-2; the D gene is possibly TRBD1 (6 bases). Germline V gene data show CDR1 as SGDLS and CDR2 as YYNGEE. CDR3 length equals 17 residues. V lost 1 base and J 3 bases, leaving 19 bases between the germline ends. In nucleotides, the CDR3 is TGTGCCAGCAGCGTATCAGGGGAAGCAGAGGTATACTATGGCTACACCTTC. It encodes CASSVSGEAEVYYGYTF.

The J gene is TRBJ1-2, the V gene TRBV18, with D unresolved. The CDR3 consists of 13 residues. In germline, CDR1 is KGHSH, CDR2 LQKENI. With 2 bases removed from V and 5 bases from J, the gap between germline ends came to 9 bases. The CDR3 DNA reads as TGTGCCAGCTCACCAATGGCGGGGTATGGCTACACCTTC. Its translation: CASSPMAGYGYTF.

V gene TRBV29-1 combines with J gene TRBJ2-7, with a possible D match to TRBD1 (7 bases). CDR3 length: 13 amino acids. The V gene's germline CDR1 is SQVTM and CDR2 ANQGSEA. Trimming stripped 6 bases from V and 5 bases from J, with 17 bases between. The DNA of the CDR3 is TGCAGCGTCGGAGGGACAGAGCGTGACGAGCAGTACTTC. Its translation is CSVGGTERDEQYF.

In nucleotides, the CDR3 is TGCGCCAGCAGTGAACAGACTAGCGGGAGTAGTCGTGATGAGCAGTTCTTC. It specifies CASSEQTSGSSRDEQFF. V is TRBV10-2 and J is TRBJ2-1, with 12 positions matching TRBD2. Trimming cost V 3 bases and J 8 bases; bases outside gene matches: 11. The CDR3 has 17 residues. Germline V lookup: CDR1 WSHSY, CDR2 SAAADI.

This clone was found once. This sequence joins TRBV6-5 and TRBJ2-7; TRBD2 agrees at 8 bases. V trimming: 2 bases; J trimming: 0 bases; junction bases outside the gene matches: 3. Germline CDR1 and CDR2: MNHEY and SVGAGI. CDR3 size: 15 residues. The CDR3 sequence: CASSYQRGNSYEQYF. The CDR3 DNA follows: TGTGCCAGCAGTTACCAGCGGGGGAACTCCTACGAGCAGTACTTC.

V is TRBV25-1 and J is TRBJ2-1, with TRBD2 identical over 9 bases. Germline-derived CDR1 and CDR2 are MGHDK and SYGVNS. With V trimmed by 3 bases and J by 3 bases, 3 bases remained unmatched. CDR3 length: 15 residues. DNA of the CDR3: TGTGCCAGCAGTGATCCGACTAGCGGCTACAATGAGCAGTTCTTC. Translating gives CASSDPTSGYNEQFF.